This T cell receptor (beta chain) was identified during a study of cytomegalovirus exposure and HLA in healthy donors. The table lists this clone with a count of one. Its antigen remains unidentified. With 60 Vbeta and 13 Jbeta primers, the PCR was carried out. The method was immunoSEQ multiplex PCR; TCRdb's version includes in-frame clones alone and lacks a portion of them. Among over 200,000 clones listed, about three quarters were seen once. Whole-study findings and limits: Within an earlier analysis, most TCR beta V segments proved productive either about 87% or about 30% of the time.

The receptor was derived from an older woman in good health and CMV-seropositive. The sample consisted of PBMCs.

CDR3 amino acids: CASSTTGGVTGELFF. The CDR3 DNA is TGTGCCAGCAGTACCACGGGGGGGGTCACCGGGGAGCTGTTTTTT. The chain recombines TRBV6-1 with TRBJ2-2, with 8 bases identical to TRBD2. The J segment lost 4 bases and the V segment lost 5 bases, leaving 6 bases of the junction unmatched. This CDR3 is 15 amino acids long. Germline V gene sequence: CDR1 MNHNS, CDR2 SASEGT.